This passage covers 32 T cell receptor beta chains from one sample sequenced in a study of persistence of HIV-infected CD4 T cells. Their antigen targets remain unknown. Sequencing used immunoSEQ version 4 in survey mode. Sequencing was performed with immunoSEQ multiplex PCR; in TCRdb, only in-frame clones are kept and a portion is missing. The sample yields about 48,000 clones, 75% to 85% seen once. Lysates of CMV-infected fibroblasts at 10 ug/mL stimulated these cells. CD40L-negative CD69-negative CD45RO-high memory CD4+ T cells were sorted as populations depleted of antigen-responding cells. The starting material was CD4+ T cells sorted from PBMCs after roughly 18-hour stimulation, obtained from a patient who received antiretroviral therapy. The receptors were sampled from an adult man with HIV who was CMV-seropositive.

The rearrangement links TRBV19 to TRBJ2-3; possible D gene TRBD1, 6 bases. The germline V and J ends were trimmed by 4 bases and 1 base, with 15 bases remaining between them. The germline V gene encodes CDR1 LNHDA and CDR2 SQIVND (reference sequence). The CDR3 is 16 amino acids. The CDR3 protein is CASSTKGVWRTDTQYF. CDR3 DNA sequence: TGTGCCAGTAGTACAAAGGGGGTATGGCGCACAGATACGCAGTATTTT.

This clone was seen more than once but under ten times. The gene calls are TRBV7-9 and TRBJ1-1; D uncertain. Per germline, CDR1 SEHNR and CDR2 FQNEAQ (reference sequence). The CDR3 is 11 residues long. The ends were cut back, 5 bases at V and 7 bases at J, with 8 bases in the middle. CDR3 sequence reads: CASSRMGEAFF. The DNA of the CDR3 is TGTGCCAGCAGCCGAATGGGTGAAGCTTTCTTT.

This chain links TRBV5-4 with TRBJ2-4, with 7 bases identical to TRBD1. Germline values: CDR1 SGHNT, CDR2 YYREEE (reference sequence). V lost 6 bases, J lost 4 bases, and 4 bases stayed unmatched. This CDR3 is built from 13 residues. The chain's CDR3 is CASTEGQKNIQYF. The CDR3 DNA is TGTGCCAGCACTGAGGGACAGAAAAACATTCAGTACTTC.

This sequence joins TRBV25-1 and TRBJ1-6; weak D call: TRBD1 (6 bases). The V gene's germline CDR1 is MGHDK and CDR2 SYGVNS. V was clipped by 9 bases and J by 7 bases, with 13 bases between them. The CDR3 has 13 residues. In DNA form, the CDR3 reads TGTGCCAGTAACGACAGGATCAATTCACCCCTCCACTTT. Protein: CASNDRINSPLHF.

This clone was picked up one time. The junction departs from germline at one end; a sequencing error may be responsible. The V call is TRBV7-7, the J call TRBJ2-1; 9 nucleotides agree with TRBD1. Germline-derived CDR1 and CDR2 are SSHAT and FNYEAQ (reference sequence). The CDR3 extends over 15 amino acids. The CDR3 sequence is CASSPGTGSGHEQFF. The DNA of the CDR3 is TGTGCTAGCAGCCCCGGGACAGGGTCCGGCCATGAGCAGTTCTTC.

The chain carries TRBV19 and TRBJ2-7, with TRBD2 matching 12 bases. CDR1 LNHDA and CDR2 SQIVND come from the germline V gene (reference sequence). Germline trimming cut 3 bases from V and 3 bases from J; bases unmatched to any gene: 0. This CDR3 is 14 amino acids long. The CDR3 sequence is CASSMTSGSYEQYF. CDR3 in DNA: TGTGCCAGTAGTATGACTAGCGGGAGCTACGAGCAGTACTTC.

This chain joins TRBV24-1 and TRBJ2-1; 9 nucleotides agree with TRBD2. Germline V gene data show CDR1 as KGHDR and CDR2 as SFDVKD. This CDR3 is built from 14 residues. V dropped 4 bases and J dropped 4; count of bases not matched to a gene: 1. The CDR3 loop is CATSDSGRYNEQFF. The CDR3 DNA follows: TGTGCCACCAGTGACAGCGGGAGGTACAATGAGCAGTTCTTC.

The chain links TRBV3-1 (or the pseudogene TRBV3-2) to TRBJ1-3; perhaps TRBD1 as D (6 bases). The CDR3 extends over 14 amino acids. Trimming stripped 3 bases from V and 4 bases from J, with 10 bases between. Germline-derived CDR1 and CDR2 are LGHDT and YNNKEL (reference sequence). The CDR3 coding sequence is TGTGCCAGCAGCCATACAGACAGGGGAAACACCATATATTTT. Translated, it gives CASSHTDRGNTIYF.

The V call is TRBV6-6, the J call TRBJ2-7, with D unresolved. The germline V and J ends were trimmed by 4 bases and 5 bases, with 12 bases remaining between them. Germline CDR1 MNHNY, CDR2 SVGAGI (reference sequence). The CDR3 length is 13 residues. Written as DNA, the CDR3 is TGTGCCAGCAGTTTCACAGCGAGGAACGAGCAGTACTTC. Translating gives CASSFTARNEQYF.

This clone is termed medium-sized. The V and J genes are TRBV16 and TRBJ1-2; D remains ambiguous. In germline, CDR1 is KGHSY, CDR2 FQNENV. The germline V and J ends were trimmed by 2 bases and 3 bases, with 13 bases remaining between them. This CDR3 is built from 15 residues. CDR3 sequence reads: CASSQKKDGYYGYTF. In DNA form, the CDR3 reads TGTGCCAGCAGCCAAAAAAAGGACGGATACTATGGCTACACCTTC.

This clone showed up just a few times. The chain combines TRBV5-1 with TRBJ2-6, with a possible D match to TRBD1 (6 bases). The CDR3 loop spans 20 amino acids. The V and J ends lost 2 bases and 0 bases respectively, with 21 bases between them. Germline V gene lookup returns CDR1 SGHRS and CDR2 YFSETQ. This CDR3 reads CASSFSVSNRESSGANVLTF. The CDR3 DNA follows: TGCGCCAGCAGCTTTAGTGTGTCGAACAGGGAGAGCTCTGGGGCCAACGTCCTGACTTTC.

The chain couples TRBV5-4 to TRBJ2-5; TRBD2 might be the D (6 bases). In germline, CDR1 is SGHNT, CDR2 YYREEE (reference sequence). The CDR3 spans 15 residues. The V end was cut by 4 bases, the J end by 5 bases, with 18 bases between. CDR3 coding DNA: TGTGCCAGCAGCGGGGGACTCTCTCTGGGGGAGACCCAGTACTTC. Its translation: CASSGGLSLGETQYF. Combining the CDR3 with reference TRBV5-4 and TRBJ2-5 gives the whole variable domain ETGVTQSPTHLIKTRGQQVTLRCSSQSGHNTVSWYQQALGQGPQFIFQYYREEENGRGNFPPRFSGLQFPNYSSELNVNALELDDSALYLCASSGGLSLGETQYFGPGTRLLVL.

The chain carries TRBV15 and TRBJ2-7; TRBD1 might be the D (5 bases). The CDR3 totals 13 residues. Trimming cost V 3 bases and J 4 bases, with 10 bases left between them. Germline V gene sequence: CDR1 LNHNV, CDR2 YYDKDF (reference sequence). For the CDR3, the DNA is TGTGCCACCAGCAGGCCAGGGTCTTACGAGCAGTACTTC. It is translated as CATSRPGSYEQYF.

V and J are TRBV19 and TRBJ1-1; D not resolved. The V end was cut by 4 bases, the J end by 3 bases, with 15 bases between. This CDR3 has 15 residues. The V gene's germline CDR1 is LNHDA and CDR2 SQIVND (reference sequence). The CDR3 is CASSRARIGDTEAFF. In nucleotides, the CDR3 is TGTGCCAGTAGTAGAGCCCGGATTGGGGACACTGAAGCTTTCTTT.

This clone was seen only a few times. This chain's CDR3 is CSARRIYGYTF. The CDR3 coding sequence is TGCAGTGCTAGAAGAATCTATGGCTACACCTTC. V is TRBV20-1 and J is TRBJ1-2; unclear D gene. CDR1 and CDR2 (germline): DFQATT, SNEGSKA (reference sequence). CDR3 length: 11 amino acids. V shed 2 bases and J shed 4 bases, with 5 bases lying between them.

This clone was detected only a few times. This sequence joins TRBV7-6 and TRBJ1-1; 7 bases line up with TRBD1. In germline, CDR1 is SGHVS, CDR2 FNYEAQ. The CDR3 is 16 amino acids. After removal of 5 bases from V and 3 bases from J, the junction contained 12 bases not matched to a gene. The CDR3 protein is CASSPNPQGGDTEAFF. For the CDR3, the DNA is TGTGCCAGCAGCCCCAACCCCCAGGGGGGTGACACTGAAGCTTTCTTT.

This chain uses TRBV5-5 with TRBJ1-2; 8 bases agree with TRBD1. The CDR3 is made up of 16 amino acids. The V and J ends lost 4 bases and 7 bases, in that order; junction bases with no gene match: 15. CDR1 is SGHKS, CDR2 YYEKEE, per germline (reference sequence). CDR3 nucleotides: TGTGCCAGCAGCCAAGGGGACAGGACAGGGCAGGGTGGCTACACCTTC. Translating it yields CASSQGDRTGQGGYTF.

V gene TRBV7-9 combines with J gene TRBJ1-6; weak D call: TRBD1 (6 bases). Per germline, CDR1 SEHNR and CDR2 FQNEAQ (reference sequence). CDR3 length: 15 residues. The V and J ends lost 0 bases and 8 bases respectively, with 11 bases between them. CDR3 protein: CASSLAAGVDSPLHF. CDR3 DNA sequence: TGTGCCAGCAGCTTAGCCGCAGGGGTCGATTCACCCCTCCACTTT.

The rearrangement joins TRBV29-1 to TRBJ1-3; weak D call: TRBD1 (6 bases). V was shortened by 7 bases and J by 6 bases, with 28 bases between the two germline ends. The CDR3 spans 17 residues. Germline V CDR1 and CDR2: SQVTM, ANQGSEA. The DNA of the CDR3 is TGCAGCGCACTTTCGGGGGCTCATTCGTCGGGTCAAAACACCATATATTTT. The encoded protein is CSALSGAHSSGQNTIYF.

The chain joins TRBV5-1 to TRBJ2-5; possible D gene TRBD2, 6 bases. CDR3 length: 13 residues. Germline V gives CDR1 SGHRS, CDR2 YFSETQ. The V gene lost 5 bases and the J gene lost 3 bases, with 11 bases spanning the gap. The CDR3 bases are TGCGCCAGCAGGGAGGGTAGAGAAGAGACCCAGTACTTC. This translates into CASREGREETQYF.

CDR3 sequence reads: CASNFGTGYNEQFF. CDR3 sequence (DNA): TGTGCCAGCAATTTTGGGACAGGATACAATGAGCAGTTCTTC. The V call is TRBV9, the J call TRBJ2-1; TRBD1 agrees at 8 bases. This CDR3 has 14 amino acids. Germline V gene sequence: CDR1 SGDLS, CDR2 YYNGEE. Losses at the gene ends were 6 bases for V and 4 bases for J; bases not matched to a gene: 6.

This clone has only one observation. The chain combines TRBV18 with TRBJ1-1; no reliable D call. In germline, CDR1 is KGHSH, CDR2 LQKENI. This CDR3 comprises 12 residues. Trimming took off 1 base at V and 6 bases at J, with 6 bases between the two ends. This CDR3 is CASSPQTAEAFF. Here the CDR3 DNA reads TGTGCCAGCTCACCACAGACCGCTGAAGCTTTCTTT.

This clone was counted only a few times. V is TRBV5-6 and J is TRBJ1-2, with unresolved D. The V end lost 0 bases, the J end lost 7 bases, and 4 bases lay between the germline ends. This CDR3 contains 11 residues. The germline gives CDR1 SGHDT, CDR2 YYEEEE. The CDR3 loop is CASSLAGGYTF. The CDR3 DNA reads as TGTGCCAGCAGCTTGGCCGGTGGCTACACCTTC.

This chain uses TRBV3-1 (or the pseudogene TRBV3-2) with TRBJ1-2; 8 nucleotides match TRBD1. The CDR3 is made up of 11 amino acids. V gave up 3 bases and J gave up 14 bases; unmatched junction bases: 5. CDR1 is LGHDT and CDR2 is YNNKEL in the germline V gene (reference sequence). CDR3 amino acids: CASSHSGQGTF. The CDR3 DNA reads TGTGCCAGCAGCCACTCAGGACAGGGTACCTTC.

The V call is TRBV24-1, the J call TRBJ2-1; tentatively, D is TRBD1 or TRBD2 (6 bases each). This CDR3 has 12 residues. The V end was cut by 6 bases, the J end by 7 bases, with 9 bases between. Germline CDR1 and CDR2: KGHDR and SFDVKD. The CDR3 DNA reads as TGTGCCACCAGTCAAGGGGGGAATGAGCAGTTCTTC. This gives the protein CATSQGGNEQFF.

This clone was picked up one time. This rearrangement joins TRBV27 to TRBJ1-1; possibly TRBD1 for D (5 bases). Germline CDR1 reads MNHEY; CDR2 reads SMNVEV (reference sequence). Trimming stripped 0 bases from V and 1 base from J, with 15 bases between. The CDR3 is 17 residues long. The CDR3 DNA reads TGTGCCAGCAGTTTATCGGGGACGACCGACAGGAACACTGAAGCTTTCTTT. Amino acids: CASSLSGTTDRNTEAFF.

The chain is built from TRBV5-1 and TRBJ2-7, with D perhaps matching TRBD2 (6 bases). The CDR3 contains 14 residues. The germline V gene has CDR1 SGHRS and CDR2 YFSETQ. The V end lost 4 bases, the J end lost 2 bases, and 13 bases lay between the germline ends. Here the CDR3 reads CASSTGTPAYEQYF. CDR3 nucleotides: TGCGCCAGCAGCACCGGGACTCCTGCCTACGAGCAGTACTTC.

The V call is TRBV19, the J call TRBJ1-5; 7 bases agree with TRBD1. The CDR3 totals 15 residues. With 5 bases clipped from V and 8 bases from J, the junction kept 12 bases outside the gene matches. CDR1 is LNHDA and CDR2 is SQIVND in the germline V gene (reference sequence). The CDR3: CASSDQAQGREPQHF. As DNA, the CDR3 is TGTGCCAGTAGTGACCAGGCACAGGGGCGGGAGCCCCAGCATTTT.

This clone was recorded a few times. The CDR3 protein is CAWRPRLGETGELFF. In nucleotides, the CDR3 is TGTGCCTGGAGGCCCCGACTAGGGGAAACCGGGGAGCTGTTTTTT. The chain combines TRBV30 with TRBJ2-2; D may be TRBD2 (6 bases). Germline loops: CDR1 GTSNPN, CDR2 SVGIG (reference sequence). The CDR3 covers 15 residues. V was cut by 3 bases and J by 5 bases, with 16 bases left in between.

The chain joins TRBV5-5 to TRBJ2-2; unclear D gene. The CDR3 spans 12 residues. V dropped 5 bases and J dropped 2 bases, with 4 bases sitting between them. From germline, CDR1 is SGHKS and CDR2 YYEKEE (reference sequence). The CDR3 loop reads CASSPNTGELFF. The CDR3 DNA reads TGTGCCAGCAGTCCTAACACCGGGGAGCTGTTTTTT.

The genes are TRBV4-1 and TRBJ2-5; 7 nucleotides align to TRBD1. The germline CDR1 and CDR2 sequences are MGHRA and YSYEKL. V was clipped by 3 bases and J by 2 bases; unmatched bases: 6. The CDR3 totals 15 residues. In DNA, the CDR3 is TGCGCCAGCAGCCAGGGGAACAGGGGACAAGAGACCCAGTACTTC. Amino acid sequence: CASSQGNRGQETQYF.

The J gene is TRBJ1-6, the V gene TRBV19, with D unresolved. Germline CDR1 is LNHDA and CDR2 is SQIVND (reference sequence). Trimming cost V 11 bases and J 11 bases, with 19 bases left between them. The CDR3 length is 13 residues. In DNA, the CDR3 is TGTGCCTGCTCCGGCCCCACTGCGACACCCCTCCACTTT. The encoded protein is CACSGPTATPLHF.